Sequencing of this T cell receptor beta chain was carried out in a study of cytomegalovirus exposure and HLA in healthy donors. Study observations and caveats: Later work showed greater clonal expansion in HLA-associated TCR beta chains than in equally common others. Looking again later, the authors saw that most CMV-associated TCR beta chains seemed HLA-restricted.

This clone was seen a few times. Its antigen is not known. Vbeta (60) and Jbeta (13) primers were used in the PCR. TCRdb's table, derived via immunoSEQ multiplex PCR, lists solely in-frame clones and lacks some. The sample shows 150,000 to 200,000 clones, about 90% of them seen only once. This CDR3 spans 15 amino acids. V was trimmed by 4 bases and J by 2 bases, leaving 15 bases between them. Germline CDR1 reads SGHRS; CDR2 reads YFSETQ. This clonotype was sampled from a girl less than two years old in good health and CMV-seronegative. The chain is built from TRBV5-1 and TRBJ2-5; unclear D gene. The sequencing sample was made of PBMCs. The CDR3 DNA is TGCGCCAGCAGCAAGATGACTCAACCTCAAGAGACCCAGTACTTC. It encodes CASSKMTQPQETQYF.